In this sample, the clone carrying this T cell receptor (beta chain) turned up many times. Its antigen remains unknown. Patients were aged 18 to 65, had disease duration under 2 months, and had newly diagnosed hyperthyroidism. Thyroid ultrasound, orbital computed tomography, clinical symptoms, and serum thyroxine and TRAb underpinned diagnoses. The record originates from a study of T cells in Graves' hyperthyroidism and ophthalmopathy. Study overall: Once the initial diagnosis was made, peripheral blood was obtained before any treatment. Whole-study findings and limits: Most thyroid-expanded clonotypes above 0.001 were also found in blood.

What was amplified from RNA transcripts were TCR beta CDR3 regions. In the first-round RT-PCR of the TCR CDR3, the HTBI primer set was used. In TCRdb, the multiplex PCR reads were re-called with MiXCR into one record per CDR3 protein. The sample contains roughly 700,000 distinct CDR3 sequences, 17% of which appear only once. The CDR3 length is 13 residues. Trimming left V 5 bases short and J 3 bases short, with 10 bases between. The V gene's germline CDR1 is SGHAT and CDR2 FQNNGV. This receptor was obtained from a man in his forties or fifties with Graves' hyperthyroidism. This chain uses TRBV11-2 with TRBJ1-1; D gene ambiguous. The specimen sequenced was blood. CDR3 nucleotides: TGTGCCAGCAGCGTAACGCTCCACACTGAAGCTTTCTTT. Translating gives CASSVTLHTEAFF.